Listed here are 31 T cell receptor beta chains from one sample, sequenced in a study of T-cell memory formation after mild COVID-19. MiXCR was run by TCRdb on the 5' RACE reads, yielding one entry per CDR3 protein. The sample yields 280,000 or so distinct CDR3 sequences, about a sixth seen once. Sequenced input: PBMCs or a T cell subset sorted from them (not recorded which). The origin of the receptors is a man between 18 and 35 years old who had mild COVID-19 (a few samples of this study predate the infection). Cell type and time point are not known.

This clonotype was counted only a few times. One end of the junction fails to match germline, which may point to a read error. This CDR3 reads CVSSLVPGLSSYNEQFF. The DNA for the CDR3 is TGCGTCAGCAGCTTGGTCCCCGGGCTAAGCTCCTACAATGAGCAGTTCTTC. V is TRBV5-1 and J is TRBJ2-1; no clear D gene. The CDR3 is made up of 17 amino acids. Germline CDR1 and CDR2: SGHRS and YFSETQ.

CDR3 nucleotide sequence: TGTGCCAGCGCCGGAGGACAGGGGGCTAGCGGGGATACGCAGTATTTT. Translating gives CASAGGQGASGDTQYF. The rearrangement links TRBV12-3 or TRBV12-4 to TRBJ2-3; 11 nucleotides agree with TRBD1. Trimming cost V 8 bases and J 6 bases; bases outside gene matches: 13. The CDR3 has 16 amino acids.

The sample holds a few counts of this clonotype. The rearrangement joins TRBV28 to TRBJ1-2; perhaps TRBD1 as D (5 bases). V was shortened by 8 bases and J by 2 bases, with 9 bases between the two germline ends. The CDR3 runs to 12 residues. The germline CDR1 and CDR2 sequences are MDHEN and SYDVKM. CDR3 sequence reads: CASGTPNYGYTF. The CDR3 nucleotides read TGTGCCAGCGGGACCCCCAACTATGGCTACACCTTC.

This clonotype was seen a handful of times. The chain links TRBV9 to TRBJ1-2; D not resolved. This CDR3 region has 14 residues. V shed 0 bases and J shed 0 bases, with 6 bases lying between them. Per the germline V gene, CDR1 is SGDLS and CDR2 is YYNGEE. The CDR3 loop is CASSVGPTNYGYTF. CDR3 coding DNA: TGTGCCAGCAGCGTAGGGCCCACTAACTATGGCTACACCTTC.

J is TRBJ2-5 and V is TRBV10-1; D remains unclear. V lost 3 bases and J 2 bases, leaving 13 bases between the germline ends. This CDR3 has 15 amino acids. Germline CDR1 is WNHNN and CDR2 is SYGVQD (reference sequence). DNA of the CDR3: TGCGCCAGCAGTGATATGGGAACCGGTCAAGAGACCCAGTACTTC. Amino acid sequence: CASSDMGTGQETQYF.

The genes are TRBV20-1 and TRBJ2-2; D assignment may be TRBD1 or TRBD2 (5 bases each). CDR1 is DFQATT, CDR2 SNEGSKA, per germline (reference sequence). The V gene lost 2 bases and the J gene lost 5 bases, with 18 bases spanning the gap. The CDR3 is made up of 16 amino acids. This CDR3 reads CSARRPGRSMTGELFF. Here the CDR3 DNA reads TGCAGTGCTAGACGACCGGGACGGTCTATGACCGGGGAGCTGTTTTTT.

CDR3 sequence: CASSRGTGQYNEQFF. The CDR3 DNA sequence: TGCGCCAGCAGTAGGGGGACAGGGCAATACAATGAGCAGTTCTTC. The chain couples TRBV5-1 to TRBJ2-1, with 9 bases identical to TRBD1. V was pared by 5 bases and J by 4 bases, with 7 bases of the junction left unmatched. CDR3 size: 15 residues. Germline assignment: CDR1 SGHRS and CDR2 YFSETQ.

This chain links TRBV5-1 with TRBJ2-5, with D possibly TRBD2 on 5 matching bases. Trimming took off 0 bases at V and 5 bases at J, with 14 bases between the two ends. CDR3 length: 15 amino acids. The germline gives CDR1 SGHRS, CDR2 YFSETQ. DNA for the CDR3: TGCGCCAGCAGCTTGGCCGGGCGGACTCGGGAGACCCAGTACTTC. This sequence encodes CASSLAGRTRETQYF.

This clonotype was seen repeatedly, ten times or more. The chain combines TRBV7-3 with TRBJ2-5; 9 bases line up with TRBD2. CDR1 is SGHTA, CDR2 FQGTGA, per germline. The length of the CDR3 is 18 residues. The junction had 18 bases not matched to a gene; V was cut back by 5 bases and J by 5 bases. CDR3 in amino acids: CASSPAGSGGPGRETQYF. The CDR3 bases are TGTGCCAGCAGCCCGGCGGGAAGCGGGGGGCCAGGTCGGGAGACCCAGTACTTC.

At least ten counts were recorded for this clonotype. V and J are TRBV7-9 and TRBJ2-7, with 8 bases matching TRBD2. The trim removed 5 bases at V and 2 bases at J, leaving 8 bases unmatched. This CDR3 comprises 15 residues. Germline CDR1 is SEHNR and CDR2 is FQNEAQ (reference sequence). The CDR3 loop reads CASSPTGGAAYEQYF. The CDR3 region has the DNA TGTGCCAGCAGCCCTACCGGGGGGGCCGCCTACGAGCAGTACTTC.

The table lists this clonotype with many counts. The DNA of the CDR3 is TGTGCCAGCAGCTTAATTGGGGCACCCGGGGAGCTGTTTTTT. It translates to CASSLIGAPGELFF. This chain links TRBV7-2 with TRBJ2-2; D possibly corresponds to TRBD1 (5 bases). Trimming cost V 2 bases and J 6 bases, with 10 bases left between them. This CDR3 is built from 14 residues. In germline, CDR1 is SGHTA, CDR2 FQGNSA.

The chain couples TRBV20-1 to TRBJ1-1, with 7 bases fitting TRBD1. The CDR3 sequence is 14 residues long. J was trimmed by 6 bases and V by 1 base; bases with no gene match: 8. Germline assignment: CDR1 DFQATT and CDR2 SNEGSKA (reference sequence). CDR3 loop: CSARVPGQSPEAFF. DNA for the CDR3: TGCAGTGCTAGAGTACCGGGACAGTCCCCTGAAGCTTTCTTT.

The V and J genes are TRBV19 and TRBJ1-1, with D possibly matching TRBD1 (5 bases). Germline V gene data show CDR1 as LNHDA and CDR2 as SQIVND (reference sequence). The V and J ends lost 1 base and 1 base respectively, with 7 bases between them. The CDR3 has 14 amino acids. CDR3 sequence reads: CASSIVTGNTEAFF. The DNA for the CDR3 is TGTGCCAGTAGTATAGTAACAGGGAACACTGAAGCTTTCTTT.

This clonotype was seen ten or more times. The chain carries TRBV5-1 and TRBJ1-5, with 7 nucleotides matching TRBD1. Germline V CDR1 and CDR2: SGHRS, YFSETQ. V lost 0 bases to trimming and J lost 5 bases; unmatched junction nucleotides: 5. The CDR3 spans 15 residues. CDR3 protein: CASSLEGDRDQPQHF. The CDR3 DNA reads as TGCGCCAGCAGCTTGGAGGGGGACAGAGATCAGCCCCAGCATTTT.

This chain uses TRBV15 with TRBJ2-2; possibly TRBD2 for D (7 bases). This CDR3 has 18 amino acids. Trimming removed 5 bases at V and 2 bases at J, with 21 bases between. Germline loops: CDR1 LNHNV, CDR2 YYDKDF (reference sequence). As DNA, the CDR3 is TGTGCCACCAGCTCGAATTTGGGGGGGCGACTTAACACCGGGGAGCTGTTTTTT. Translation gives CATSSNLGGRLNTGELFF.

This clonotype was seen a handful of times. This chain connects TRBV4-1 to TRBJ2-3; the D is unclear. V was trimmed by 1 base and J by 0 bases, leaving 5 bases between them. This CDR3 is 14 amino acids long. Per the germline V gene, CDR1 is MGHRA and CDR2 is YSYEKL. The CDR3 here is CASSQVLSTDTQYF. CDR3 nucleotides: TGCGCCAGCAGCCAAGTGCTTAGCACAGATACGCAGTATTTT.

This clonotype was seen many times. The gene calls are TRBV5-1 and TRBJ2-2; D is perhaps TRBD2 (6 bases). CDR1 is SGHRS and CDR2 is YFSETQ in the germline V gene. The CDR3 has 13 amino acids. Trimming took off 5 bases at V and 7 bases at J, with 12 bases between the two ends. The CDR3 is CASREGSYGELFF. The CDR3 DNA sequence: TGCGCCAGCAGGGAGGGGTCTTACGGGGAGCTGTTTTTT.

The chain employs TRBV7-2 and TRBJ1-1, with D possibly TRBD1 on 6 matching bases. V was trimmed by 5 bases and J by 4 bases, leaving 17 bases between them. CDR1 SGHTA and CDR2 FQGNSA come from the germline V gene. CDR3 length equals 15 residues. CDR3 DNA: TGTGCCAGCAGCCCGACCGTAGGGGGGCCCACTGAAGCTTTCTTT. Translated: CASSPTVGGPTEAFF.

V is TRBV11-2 and J is TRBJ1-2; no firm D call. Trimming took 3 bases from V and 4 from J, leaving 9 bases between them. Germline V gene data show CDR1 as SGHAT and CDR2 as FQNNGV. The length of the CDR3 is 13 residues. The CDR3 DNA is TGTGCCAGCAGCTTGGATCCGGGCTATGGCTACACCTTC. As protein: CASSLDPGYGYTF. Together with reference TRBV11-2 and TRBJ1-2, the CDR3 gives the full variable domain: EAGVAQSPRYKIIEKRQSVAFWCNPISGHATLYWYQQILGQGPKLLIQFQNNGVVDDSQLPKDRFSAERLKGVDSTLKIQPAKLEDSAVYLCASSLDPGYGYTFGSGTRLTVV.

V is TRBV7-8 and J is TRBJ1-4, with a possible D match to TRBD1 (5 bases). The V end lost 5 bases, the J end lost 6 bases, and 13 bases lay between the germline ends. This CDR3 has 14 amino acids. Germline CDR1 SGHVS, CDR2 FQNEAQ. CDR3 nucleotides: TGTGCCAGCAGCCAGGGCTCGGGATATGAAAAACTGTTTTTT. It translates to CASSQGSGYEKLFF.

The chain recombines TRBV29-1 with TRBJ1-1; possibly TRBD1 for D (6 bases). The CDR3 length is 14 residues. The V gene's germline CDR1 is SQVTM and CDR2 ANQGSEA. The V and J ends lost 4 bases and 4 bases respectively, with 16 bases between them. Written as DNA, the CDR3 is TGCAGCGTTGCAATGCAGGGGAAAGTCACTGAAGCTTTCTTT. Translated: CSVAMQGKVTEAFF.

This clonotype has just a few counts. V usage is TRBV7-3 and J usage is TRBJ2-5, with D maybe TRBD2 (6 bases). The CDR3 sequence is 13 residues long. The germline V and J ends were trimmed by 5 bases and 4 bases, with 11 bases remaining between them. Per germline, CDR1 SGHTA and CDR2 FQGTGA. CDR3 loop: CASSRSGSETQYF. The CDR3 DNA reads as TGTGCCAGCAGCCGTAGCGGTTCAGAGACCCAGTACTTC.

This clonotype was counted many times. The gene calls are TRBV7-9 and TRBJ2-7, with 7 bases that match TRBD2. The CDR3 sequence is 13 residues long. CDR1 and CDR2 from the germline V gene are SEHNR and FQNEAQ (reference sequence). V lost 5 bases to trimming and J lost 2 bases; unmatched junction nucleotides: 3. The CDR3 region is CASSSGTPYEQYF. In nucleotides, the CDR3 is TGTGCCAGCAGCAGCGGGACCCCCTACGAGCAGTACTTC.

This clonotype was counted a few times. CDR3: CASSGGLTYNEQFF. Written as DNA, the CDR3 is TGTGCCAGCAGCGGGGGACTTACCTACAATGAGCAGTTCTTC. V and J are TRBV9 and TRBJ2-1; D may be TRBD2 (6 bases). V gave up 3 bases and J gave up 2 bases, with 9 bases separating them. This CDR3 contains 14 residues. Germline V gives CDR1 SGDLS, CDR2 YYNGEE.

This clonotype was seen a few times. The V gene is TRBV20-1, the J gene TRBJ1-1, with D unresolved. Germline V gene sequence: CDR1 DFQATT, CDR2 SNEGSKA (reference sequence). Trimming removed 5 bases from V and 6 bases from J, with 10 bases in between. This CDR3 is built from 11 residues. CDR3 region: CSAYQVAEAFF. The CDR3 DNA follows: TGCAGTGCTTACCAGGTCGCTGAAGCTTTCTTT.

V and J are TRBV7-2 and TRBJ2-5; tentative D call: TRBD2 (6 bases). The CDR3 totals 16 residues. Trimming took off 1 base at V and 9 bases at J, with 21 bases between the two ends. Germline CDR1 and CDR2: SGHTA and FQGNSA. CDR3 amino acids: CASSLVGGYGGVAQYF. For the CDR3, the DNA is TGTGCCAGCAGCTTAGTCGGCGGTTACGGGGGTGTAGCCCAGTACTTC.

This chain uses TRBV20-1 with TRBJ2-3; TRBD1 matches at 9 bases. The CDR3 extends over 13 amino acids. Germline V lookup: CDR1 DFQATT, CDR2 SNEGSKA (reference sequence). This CDR3 is CRPYRGLTDTQYF. CDR3 DNA sequence: TGCAGGCCCTACAGGGGGCTCACAGATACGCAGTATTTT.

This clonotype has just a few counts. The chain recombines TRBV5-1 with TRBJ2-7; D may match TRBD1 or TRBD2 (5 bases each). Between the trimmed V and J ends, which lost 7 bases and 0 bases, there was a span of 20 bases. The germline V gene encodes CDR1 SGHRS and CDR2 YFSETQ. The CDR3 is made up of 16 amino acids. The chain's CDR3 is CASGPSPGRSSYEQYF. CDR3 nucleotides: TGCGCCAGCGGACCGAGCCCGGGACGGAGCTCCTACGAGCAGTACTTC.

This rearrangement joins TRBV12-3 or TRBV12-4 to TRBJ2-1; no definite D call. V shed 2 bases and J shed 8 bases, with 10 bases lying between them. The CDR3 loop spans 13 amino acids. This CDR3 reads CASSLRHKDEQFF. The CDR3 nucleotides are TGTGCCAGCAGTTTAAGGCATAAAGATGAGCAGTTCTTC.

This clonotype was seen only a few times. CDR3 sequence reads: CAWSSPSGPEQAFF. CDR3 DNA: TGTGCCTGGAGTTCACCCTCCGGACCCGAGCAAGCTTTCTTT. The chain employs TRBV30 and TRBJ1-1; no clear D gene. CDR3 length equals 14 residues. V lost 2 bases and J 9 bases, leaving 19 bases between the germline ends. Germline-derived CDR1 and CDR2 are GTSNPN and SVGIG (reference sequence).

The chain links TRBV7-2 to TRBJ2-3; D perhaps matches TRBD2 (6 bases). The CDR3 length is 15 residues. With 8 bases removed from V and 0 bases from J, the gap between germline ends came to 15 bases. Germline V gene sequence: CDR1 SGHTA, CDR2 FQGNSA. Here the CDR3 reads CASSGLTMSTDTQYF. In DNA form, the CDR3 reads TGTGCCAGCTCAGGACTAACGATGAGCACAGATACGCAGTATTTT. Variable domain in full (rest from reference TRBV7-2 and TRBJ2-3): GAGVSQSPSNKVTEKGKDVELRCDPISGHTALYWYRQSLGQGLEFLIYFQGNSAPDKSGLPSDRFSAERTGGSVSTLTIQRTQQEDSAVYLCASSGLTMSTDTQYFGPGTRLTVL.